The 16 T cell receptor beta chains below were found in one sample sequenced in a study of beta chain features in type 1 diabetes listed by TCRdb under 2018. Results and caveats for the whole study, not just this receptor: Type 1 diabetes patients showed a moderate but significant shortening of TCRB CDR3 length in all four CD4+ subsets.

The method was the immunoSEQ multiplex PCR assay. The High Capacity cDNA Reverse Transcription Kit was used to reverse transcribe all of the isolated RNA, meaning that expressed TCRB transcripts were what got sequenced. TCRdb carries this immuneACCESS record with in-frame sequences only. Its versions omit some clonotypes, under half of them owing to an unresolved V gene in the studies checked, with the rest unexplained. This sample lists some 290,000 clones; approximately 24% were detected once. Of the sample, around 0.011% is held by the ten largest clones. These receptors are not linked to any known antigen. What was sequenced was naive CD4+ T cells from blood. The cell subset or site label corresponds to: true naive CD4+ T cells. The receptors were sampled from a woman aged 30 to 39 with type 1 diabetes.

J is TRBJ2-2 and V is TRBV4-2; 10 bases agree with TRBD2. The CDR3 is 16 amino acids. Germline CDR1 is LGHNA and CDR2 is YNFKEQ. With V trimmed by 4 bases and J by 2 bases, 4 bases remained unmatched. DNA of the CDR3: TGTGCCAGCAGCCGCCTAGCGGGAGTAAACACCGGGGAGCTGTTTTTT. This encodes CASSRLAGVNTGELFF.

This clone was seen a handful of times. For the CDR3, the DNA is TGCAGCGTTGAATCTGTTAGCACAGATACGCAGTATTTT. Encoded protein: CSVESVSTDTQYF. The chain carries TRBV29-1 and TRBJ2-3; unclear D gene. Germline loops: CDR1 SQVTM, CDR2 ANQGSEA. V shed 2 bases and J shed 0 bases, with 6 bases lying between them. The CDR3 has 13 amino acids.

CDR3 coding DNA: TGCGCCAGCAGAGAGGGGAACACCGGGGAGCTGTTTTTT. It translates to CASREGNTGELFF. V and J are TRBV5-1 and TRBJ2-2; D perhaps matches TRBD2 (5 bases). CDR1 is SGHRS and CDR2 is YFSETQ in the germline V gene. V dropped 5 bases and J dropped 1 base, with 6 bases sitting between them. The CDR3 spans 13 residues.

The genes are TRBV5-1 and TRBJ1-2, with D maybe TRBD1 (5 bases). The CDR3 consists of 15 residues. The ends were cut back, 0 bases at V and 0 bases at J, with 9 bases in the middle. Germline lookup yields CDR1 SGHRS and CDR2 YFSETQ. CDR3 DNA sequence: TGCGCCAGCAGCTTGGATGGGGCCGCTAACTATGGCTACACCTTC. Its translation is CASSLDGAANYGYTF.

CDR3 region: CARGTGSTNTEAFF. The CDR3 nucleotides are TGTGCCAGAGGGACAGGGAGCACGAACACTGAAGCTTTCTTT. The gene calls are TRBV2 and TRBJ1-1, with 9 bases identical to TRBD1. Germline assignment: CDR1 SNHLY and CDR2 FYNNEI. V dropped 9 bases and J dropped 1; count of bases not matched to a gene: 6. The CDR3 covers 14 residues. Drawing the rest from reference TRBV2 and TRBJ1-1, the complete variable domain is EPEVTQTPSHQVTQMGQEVILRCVPISNHLYFYWYRQILGQKVEFLVSFYNNEISEKSEIFDDQFSVERPDGSNFTLKIRSTKLEDSAMYFCARGTGSTNTEAFFGQGTRLTVV.

The chain joins TRBV30 to TRBJ2-1; tentatively, D is TRBD2 (5 bases). Per germline, CDR1 GTSNPN and CDR2 SVGIG (reference sequence). Between the trimmed V and J ends, which lost 3 bases and 2 bases, there was a span of 14 bases. The CDR3 is made up of 15 amino acids. The CDR3 bases are TGTGCCTGGAGCCTTCGGGGTTGGACCTACAATGAGCAGTTCTTC. Translated, it gives CAWSLRGWTYNEQFF. Full variable domain (outside the CDR3, taken from reference TRBV30 and TRBJ2-1): SQTIHQWPATLVQPVGSPLSLECTVEGTSNPNLYWYRQAAGRGLQLLFYSVGIGQISSEVPQNLSASRPQDRQFILSSKKLLLSDSGFYLCAWSLRGWTYNEQFFGPGTRLTVL.

This rearrangement joins TRBV6-5 to TRBJ2-6; D not resolved. The CDR3 is 15 amino acids. Germline lookup yields CDR1 MNHEY and CDR2 SVGAGI. Trimming removed 1 base from V and 4 bases from J, with 8 bases in between. Here the CDR3 reads CASSYFGSGANVLTF. The CDR3, as DNA: TGTGCCAGCAGTTACTTCGGGTCCGGGGCCAACGTCCTGACTTTC.

This clone was counted only a few times. V gene TRBV11-2 combines with J gene TRBJ2-3; unclear D gene. The V gene's germline CDR1 is SGHAT and CDR2 FQNNGV. The germline V and J ends were trimmed by 6 bases and 2 bases, with 3 bases remaining between them. This CDR3 comprises 11 residues. The CDR3 DNA sequence: TGTGCCAGCAGGTACACAGATACGCAGTATTTT. This encodes CASRYTDTQYF.

V usage is TRBV5-1 and J usage is TRBJ2-2, with 9 positions matching TRBD1. J gave up 5 bases and V 6 bases, and 8 bases lay outside the gene matches. Germline V gene lookup returns CDR1 SGHRS and CDR2 YFSETQ. The CDR3 spans 15 residues. The CDR3 sequence: CASTPGQGKTGELFF. The DNA for the CDR3 is TGCGCCAGCACCCCGGGACAGGGCAAGACCGGGGAGCTGTTTTTT.

This CDR3 reads CASRNRVNQPQHF. The CDR3, as DNA: TGTGCCAGCAGAAACAGGGTGAATCAGCCCCAGCATTTT. This rearrangement joins TRBV2 to TRBJ1-5; D possibly corresponds to TRBD1 (6 bases). The CDR3 length is 13 residues. V lost 6 bases and J 4 bases, leaving 10 bases between the germline ends. CDR1 is SNHLY, CDR2 FYNNEI, per germline.

This clone was observed a handful of times. Written as DNA, the CDR3 is TGTGCCAGCAGCCTTCGGCGAGGAGAGACCCAGTACTTC. Amino acids: CASSLRRGETQYF. V gene TRBV2 combines with J gene TRBJ2-5; D is uncertain. CDR3 size: 13 residues. The ends were cut back, 6 bases at V and 4 bases at J, with 12 bases in the middle. Germline CDR1 SNHLY, CDR2 FYNNEI.

The chain combines TRBV11-1 with TRBJ2-1; 11 bases fit TRBD2. The V segment lost 2 bases and the J segment 6 bases; nucleotides outside the gene matches: 9. Per germline, CDR1 SGHAT and CDR2 FQDESV (reference sequence). The CDR3 is 17 residues long. Here the CDR3 reads CASSLSWGTSGRNEQFF. CDR3 nucleotide sequence: TGTGCCAGCAGCTTATCATGGGGGACTAGCGGCCGCAATGAGCAGTTCTTC.

The V and J genes are TRBV30 and TRBJ2-3; 8 bases match TRBD2. The V gene's germline CDR1 is GTSNPN and CDR2 SVGIG (reference sequence). Unmatched junction bases numbered 23, after V lost 2 bases and J lost 7 bases. The CDR3 has 19 residues. The CDR3 here is CAWSPELTGTSGAEHTQYF. Here the CDR3 DNA reads TGTGCCTGGAGTCCCGAACTTACAGGGACTAGTGGCGCTGAGCATACGCAGTATTTT.

This sequence joins TRBV2 and TRBJ2-7, with D perhaps matching TRBD1 (6 bases). Trimming shortened V by 5 bases and J by 2 bases, and 16 bases separated the two germline ends. This CDR3 has 15 residues. CDR1 is SNHLY and CDR2 is FYNNEI in the germline V gene. The CDR3 nucleotides are TGTGCCAGCAGTCCCAACACACAGGGAACCTACGAGCAGTACTTC. Encoded protein: CASSPNTQGTYEQYF.

This clone was detected a few times. The rearrangement joins TRBV5-1 to TRBJ2-7, with 9 bases matching TRBD1. Germline loops: CDR1 SGHRS, CDR2 YFSETQ. The CDR3 length is 16 residues. V lost 4 bases and J lost 0; bases outside the gene matches: 8. The CDR3 DNA reads as TGCGCCAGCAGCACCGGGACAGGGTTTTCCTCCTACGAGCAGTACTTC. Its protein is CASSTGTGFSSYEQYF.

This clone was seen only a few times. The rearrangement uses TRBV18 and TRBJ2-5; possible D gene TRBD2, 6 bases. Germline CDR1 is KGHSH and CDR2 is LQKENI. CDR3 size: 14 residues. Trimming cost V 0 bases and J 4 bases, with 9 bases left between them. The CDR3 sequence is CASSPPSGTETQYF. The CDR3, as DNA: TGTGCCAGCTCACCACCTAGCGGAACAGAGACCCAGTACTTC.